This T cell receptor (beta chain) was found in a study of blood T cells in healthy people across ages. Points from the study as a whole: The diversity estimates, figures obtained from one million T cells, were considered underestimates.

The CDR3 totals 12 residues. Germline CDR1 is MNHEY and CDR2 is SVGEGT. V was clipped by 8 bases and J by 6 bases, with 11 bases between them. On this clonotype itself: Antigen unknown.

It was with a sample-barcoded 5' primer and a J-beta primer mix that a second PCR of roughly 7 to 12 cycles was run. Each cDNA molecule was tagged by a template-switch adaptor that had 12 random nucleotides. One entry per CDR3 protein results from TCRdb running MiXCR on the 5' RACE reads. The sample comprises some 1.1 million distinct CDR3 sequences, 30% to 40% of which are singletons, and about 12% rests with the top ten. This sequence joins TRBV6-2 or TRBV6-3 and TRBJ2-1; D gene unclear. Sequencing was carried out using blood. This receptor was taken from a man between 18 and 29 years old in good health. The CDR3 reads CASVGLGNEQFF. The CDR3 DNA is TGTGCCAGCGTTGGCCTGGGCAATGAGCAGTTCTTC.